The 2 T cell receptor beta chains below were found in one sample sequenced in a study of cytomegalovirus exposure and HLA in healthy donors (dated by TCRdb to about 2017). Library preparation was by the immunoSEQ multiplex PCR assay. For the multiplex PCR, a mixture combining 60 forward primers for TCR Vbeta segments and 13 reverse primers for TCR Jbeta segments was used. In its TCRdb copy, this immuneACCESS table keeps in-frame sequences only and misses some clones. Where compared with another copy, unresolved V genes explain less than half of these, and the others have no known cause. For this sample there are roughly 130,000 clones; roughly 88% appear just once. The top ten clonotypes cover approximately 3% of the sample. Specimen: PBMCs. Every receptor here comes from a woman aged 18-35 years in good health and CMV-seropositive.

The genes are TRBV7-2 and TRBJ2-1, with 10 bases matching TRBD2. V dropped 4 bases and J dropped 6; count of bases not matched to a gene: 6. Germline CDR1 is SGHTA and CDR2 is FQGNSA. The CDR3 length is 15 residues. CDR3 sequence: CASSYIAGGVNEQFF. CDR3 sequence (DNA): TGTGCCAGCAGCTACATAGCGGGGGGCGTCAATGAGCAGTTCTTC.

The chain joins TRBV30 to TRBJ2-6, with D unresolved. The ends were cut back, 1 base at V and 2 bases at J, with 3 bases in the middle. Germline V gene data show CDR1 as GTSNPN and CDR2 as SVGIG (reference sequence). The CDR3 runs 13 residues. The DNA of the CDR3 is TGTGCCTGGAGTGGAGCTGGGGCCAACGTCCTGACTTTC. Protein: CAWSGAGANVLTF.